The 19 T cell receptor beta chains listed next were all sequenced from one sample in a study of metastatic and nonmetastatic thyroid tumors. No patient received treatment before thyroid surgery. TCRdb re-analyzed the PCR reads using MiXCR. The profile covers 10,000 or so clones, with under 40% appearing a single time and about a fifth taken by the ten largest. Sequences were obtained from tumor tissue. Receptors were obtained from a female donor with papillary thyroid cancer or a benign thyroid nodule (not recorded which). Some clones in this sample may be carry-over from other donors' samples.

The V gene is TRBV27, the J gene TRBJ2-6; TRBD1 matches at 9 bases. Germline V gene data show CDR1 as MNHEY and CDR2 as SMNVEV (reference sequence). The CDR3 length is 17 residues. The V segment lost 4 bases and the J segment 5 bases; nucleotides outside the gene matches: 9. CDR3 nucleotide sequence: TGTGCCAGCAGTTCCCCGGTACAGGGGGCTTGGGCCAACGTCCTGACTTTC. It translates to CASSSPVQGAWANVLTF.

This chain links TRBV20-1 with TRBJ2-7; D might be TRBD2 (6 bases). This CDR3 spans 15 amino acids. The germline V and J ends were trimmed by 1 base and 7 bases, with 20 bases remaining between them. Germline V gene data show CDR1 as DFQATT and CDR2 as SNEGSKA (reference sequence). CDR3 DNA: TGCAGTGCTAGAGGAAGGGGCGGGGTGGCTGGGGAGCAGTACTTC. Translation gives CSARGRGGVAGEQYF.

The rearrangement links TRBV10-3 to TRBJ1-1, with D hard to call. V gave up 1 base and J gave up 4 bases, with 16 bases separating them. The CDR3 consists of 16 residues. Germline V lookup: CDR1 ENHRY, CDR2 SYGVKD. The CDR3 protein is CAISEWQPGSATEAFF. The DNA of the CDR3 is TGTGCCATCAGTGAGTGGCAGCCAGGATCTGCCACTGAAGCTTTCTTT.

The chain couples TRBV7-9 to TRBJ2-7; 8 positions agree with TRBD1. There are 14 residues in the CDR3. With 3 bases clipped from V and 5 bases from J, the junction kept 6 bases outside the gene matches. Germline CDR1 and CDR2: SEHNR and FQNEAQ (reference sequence). The CDR3 loop is CASSFRQGAHEQYF. The CDR3 nucleotides are TGTGCCAGCAGCTTCCGCCAGGGGGCCCACGAGCAGTACTTC.

The genes are TRBV5-1 and TRBJ1-6, with unresolved D. V was clipped by 4 bases and J by 7 bases, with 9 bases between them. CDR3 size: 13 residues. Germline loops: CDR1 SGHRS, CDR2 YFSETQ. CDR3 in DNA: TGCGCCAGCAGCGTAGGAGGGAATTCACCCCTCCACTTT. Residues: CASSVGGNSPLHF.

This clone was detected once. V and J are TRBV20-1 and TRBJ2-7; D uncertain. CDR1 DFQATT and CDR2 SNEGSKA come from the germline V gene (reference sequence). V dropped 5 bases and J dropped 9 bases, with 11 bases sitting between them. This CDR3 has 10 residues. CDR3 in DNA: TGCAGTGCTGCCAGTCTTGGGCAGTACTTC. It is translated as CSAASLGQYF.

This clone was found a few times. The gene calls are TRBV27 and TRBJ1-4; a possible D gene is TRBD1 (6 bases). Germline V gene sequence: CDR1 MNHEY, CDR2 SMNVEV (reference sequence). V was clipped by 4 bases and J by 8 bases, with 14 bases between them. CDR3 size: 14 residues. The CDR3 DNA reads as TGTGCCAGCAGTTCAGGCAGGGGCGACGAAAAACTGTTTTTT. It translates to CASSSGRGDEKLFF.

The V call is TRBV6-1, the J call TRBJ2-1; D remains unclear. V shed 7 bases and J shed 0 bases, with 13 bases lying between them. Per germline, CDR1 MNHNS and CDR2 SASEGT. CDR3 length: 15 residues. CDR3 coding DNA: TGTGCCAGCATAGGGTGCCCGAGCTCCTACAATGAGCAGTTCTTC. Its protein is CASIGCPSSYNEQFF.

This sequence joins TRBV3-1 and TRBJ2-1, with 9 bases matching TRBD2. The CDR3 totals 16 residues. Germline loops: CDR1 LGHDT, CDR2 YNNKEL (reference sequence). J lost 8 bases, V lost 0 bases, and 8 bases had no gene match. The CDR3 protein is CASSQDGGRALDEQFF. The CDR3 bases are TGTGCCAGCAGCCAAGATGGCGGGAGGGCCCTCGATGAGCAGTTCTTC.

The sample holds a few counts of this clone. The chain combines TRBV3-1 with TRBJ2-3; D is possibly TRBD1 or TRBD2 (5 bases each). The CDR3 has 13 residues. The ends were cut back, 0 bases at V and 9 bases at J, with 10 bases in the middle. The V gene's germline CDR1 is LGHDT and CDR2 YNNKEL (reference sequence). The CDR3 region has the DNA TGTGCCAGCAGCCAAGAGGGGGTGGGGACGCAGTATTTT. Its protein is CASSQEGVGTQYF.

In this sample, this clone turned up many times. The chain employs TRBV6-1 and TRBJ2-3; 7 nucleotides match TRBD2. The V gene end was trimmed by 4 bases and the J gene end by 6 bases; junction bases not matched to a gene: 1. CDR1 and CDR2 from the germline V gene are MNHNS and SASEGT. This CDR3 spans 12 amino acids. The DNA for the CDR3 is TGTGCCAGCAGTGGGGGGGGGGATACGCAGTATTTT. Amino acid sequence: CASSGGGDTQYF.

The J gene is TRBJ2-2, the V gene TRBV11-2; D gene uncertain. V was trimmed by 1 base and J by 3 bases, leaving 9 bases between them. The germline gives CDR1 SGHAT, CDR2 FQNNGV. The CDR3 contains 15 residues. This CDR3 reads CASSLVPGDTGELFF. For the CDR3, the DNA is TGTGCCAGCAGCTTAGTTCCAGGCGACACCGGGGAGCTGTTTTTT.

This sequence joins TRBV20-1 and TRBJ1-1, with D hard to call. Trimming removed 7 bases from V and 2 bases from J, with 8 bases in between. The germline V gene has CDR1 DFQATT and CDR2 SNEGSKA (reference sequence). The CDR3 contains 11 residues. CDR3 residues: CSVQTNTEAFF. CDR3 nucleotides: TGCAGTGTGCAGACTAACACTGAAGCTTTCTTT.

By share, this clone ranks as medium-sized. The chain is built from TRBV24-1 and TRBJ2-7, with 7 bases aligning to TRBD2. CDR1 and CDR2 (germline): KGHDR, SFDVKD. J lost 3 bases, V lost 5 bases, and 6 bases had no gene match. The CDR3 consists of 14 residues. The CDR3 nucleotides read TGTGCCACCAGTGGTGGGGGGGACTACTACGAGCAGTACTTC. Translated, it gives CATSGGGDYYEQYF.

This chain uses TRBV27 with TRBJ1-1; D is possibly TRBD1 (6 bases). With 5 bases removed from V and 2 bases from J, the gap between germline ends came to 15 bases. This CDR3 contains 15 residues. Germline CDR1 MNHEY, CDR2 SMNVEV (reference sequence). CDR3 coding DNA: TGTGCCAGCAGTGCCAACAGGGCCCCTAACACTGAAGCTTTCTTT. Translated, it gives CASSANRAPNTEAFF.

Relative to its sample, this clone is large. The V call is TRBV6-2 or TRBV6-3, the J call TRBJ2-2; perhaps TRBD2 as D (7 bases). The CDR3 loop spans 17 amino acids. Trimming cost V 4 bases and J 1 base, with 16 bases left between them. Germline V gene sequence: CDR1 MNHEY, CDR2 SVGEGT. The CDR3 region has the DNA TGTGCCAGCAGTTCATGGGGGGGGCAGCTGAACACCGGGGAGCTGTTTTTT. As protein: CASSSWGGQLNTGELFF.

V usage is TRBV12-3 or TRBV12-4 and J usage is TRBJ2-2, with 8 bases that match TRBD2. The CDR3 has 15 residues. V shed 8 bases, J shed 5 bases, and the junction held 10 bases outside the gene matches. The CDR3 DNA reads TGTGCCAGCGTCCCAGCGGGAGTGGGGACCGGGGAGCTGTTTTTT. Protein product: CASVPAGVGTGELFF.

This clone was seen just once. This sequence joins TRBV9 and TRBJ2-7; maybe TRBD2 (5 bases). The V end lost 0 bases, the J end lost 2 bases, and 12 bases lay between the germline ends. The CDR3 is 15 residues long. The germline CDR1 and CDR2 sequences are SGDLS and YYNGEE. Here the CDR3 DNA reads TGTGCCAGCAGCGTAGCAAGCGGAATCACCTACGAGCAGTACTTC. Residues: CASSVASGITYEQYF.

This clone showed up just a few times. The V gene is TRBV6-6, the J gene TRBJ2-1; D tentatively reads TRBD1 or TRBD2 (5 bases each). Germline V gene sequence: CDR1 MNHNY, CDR2 SVGAGI (reference sequence). The germline V and J ends were trimmed by 0 bases and 4 bases, with 13 bases remaining between them. The CDR3 runs to 16 residues. CDR3 protein: CASSYSASGGYNEQFF. The CDR3, as DNA: TGTGCCAGCAGTTACTCGGCAAGTGGGGGATACAATGAGCAGTTCTTC.